The following is a T cell receptor (beta chain) sequence with its context. What it binds is unknown. Clones were sequenced by immunoSEQ multiplex PCR, and TCRdb holds only the in-frame ones, with some missing. In the table there are 70,000 to 95,000 clones, about nine tenths of which are singletons. The data derive from a study of identifying expanded T cells in peripheral blood. Study results and caveats: Variance in clone template counts between roughly 2-week samples significantly increased with total template count across all healthy donors. About 1.2 clones differed between technical replicates, versus around 15 and 19 over time.

Collection occurred without any documented infections or immune events in donors. V was clipped by 3 bases and J by 1 base, with 7 bases between them. The germline gives CDR1 MNHNY, CDR2 SVGAGI (reference sequence). This CDR3 is 13 amino acids long. The rearrangement joins TRBV6-6 to TRBJ2-7; no clear D gene. Sequenced sample: blood. This sequence was found in a person aged 18 to 70 in good health. This CDR3 is CASSYDRSYEQYF. Here the CDR3 DNA reads TGTGCCAGCAGTTATGATCGATCCTACGAGCAGTACTTC.